The next 22 T cell receptor beta chains were all read from a single sample in a study of graft-versus-host responses after intestinal transplantation. Clones were sequenced by immunoSEQ multiplex PCR, and TCRdb holds only the in-frame ones, with some missing. The table has some 43,000 clones, just under 95% seen once. The sample was PBMCs, taken roughly 51 weeks after intestinal transplant. Receptor source: a human patient who received an intestinal transplant, so some T cells may come from the graft donor.

The J gene is TRBJ2-5, the V gene TRBV20-1; D not certain. The germline gives CDR1 DFQATT, CDR2 SNEGSKA (reference sequence). The CDR3 loop spans 9 amino acids. The CDR3 protein is CSARMTQYF. CDR3 nucleotides: TGCAGCGCCCGTATGACCCAGTACTTC.

V usage is TRBV9 and J usage is TRBJ2-3; possibly TRBD2 for D (5 bases). Per the germline V gene, CDR1 is SGDLS and CDR2 is YYNGEE. Trimming cost V 0 bases and J 1 base, with 9 bases left between them. The CDR3 extends over 15 amino acids. CDR3 amino acids: CASSVEGSGTDTQYF. The CDR3 DNA reads as TGTGCCAGCAGCGTAGAGGGTAGCGGCACAGATACGCAGTATTTT.

The V call is TRBV7-6, the J call TRBJ2-2; 9 bases align to TRBD2. J lost 3 bases, V lost 1 base, and 6 bases had no gene match. The germline gives CDR1 SGHVS, CDR2 FNYEAQ. CDR3 length equals 17 residues. CDR3 nucleotides: TGTGCCAGCAGCTTAGTAGCGGGAGATGGGTACACCGGGGAGCTGTTTTTT. As protein: CASSLVAGDGYTGELFF.

This chain links TRBV11-1 with TRBJ2-1; 7 nucleotides align to TRBD2. The CDR3 is 15 amino acids. Germline V gives CDR1 SGHAT, CDR2 FQDESV (reference sequence). With V trimmed by 8 bases and J by 2 bases, 9 bases remained unmatched. The CDR3 loop is CASGKGGVPYNEQFF. The CDR3 DNA is TGTGCCAGCGGAAAGGGAGGGGTCCCCTACAATGAGCAGTTCTTC.

The chain joins TRBV5-6 to TRBJ2-7, with D uncertain. The CDR3 loop spans 13 amino acids. Trimming left V 2 bases short and J 2 bases short, with 8 bases between. Looked up from germline, CDR1 is SGHDT and CDR2 is YYEEEE. This CDR3 is CASSFGLTYEQYF. As DNA, the CDR3 is TGTGCCAGCAGCTTTGGTCTTACCTACGAGCAGTACTTC.

This chain connects TRBV19 to TRBJ1-5, with D possibly being TRBD1 (5 bases). CDR1 and CDR2 from the germline V gene are LNHDA and SQIVND (reference sequence). V was cut by 3 bases and J by 4 bases, with 13 bases left in between. The CDR3 consists of 15 residues. CDR3 sequence: CASSMGVGRNQPQHF. The CDR3 DNA reads TGTGCCAGTAGTATGGGGGTGGGGAGGAATCAGCCCCAGCATTTT.

The chain combines TRBV6-6 with TRBJ1-5; 7 nucleotides agree with TRBD1. After removal of 7 bases from V and 7 bases from J, the junction contained 7 bases not matched to a gene. CDR1 is MNHNY, CDR2 SVGAGI, per germline (reference sequence). The CDR3 length is 13 residues. In DNA, the CDR3 is TGTGCCAGCACCAACAGGGGAGAACAGCCCCAGCATTTT. This sequence encodes CASTNRGEQPQHF.

The J gene is TRBJ1-2, the V gene TRBV12-5; 11 bases match TRBD1. There are 17 residues in the CDR3. Germline CDR1 and CDR2: LGHNT and FRNRAP. J was trimmed by 3 bases and V by 0 bases; bases with no gene match: 6. The CDR3 here is CASGLVLGQGAYYGYTF. The DNA of the CDR3 is TGTGCTAGTGGTTTGGTACTCGGACAGGGGGCCTACTATGGCTACACCTTC.

V is TRBV5-4 and J is TRBJ1-2; 7 bases line up with TRBD1. V gave up 5 bases and J gave up 8 bases; unmatched junction bases: 3. Looked up from germline, CDR1 is SGHNT and CDR2 is YYREEE (reference sequence). CDR3 length: 11 residues. CDR3 loop: CASSSQGGYTF. CDR3 coding DNA: TGTGCCAGCAGTTCACAGGGGGGCTACACCTTC.

The chain couples TRBV15 to TRBJ2-7, with TRBD2 matching over 9 bases. V lost 3 bases to trimming and J lost 6 bases; unmatched junction nucleotides: 9. CDR1 is LNHNV and CDR2 is YYDKDF in the germline V gene (reference sequence). CDR3 length equals 15 residues. The CDR3 coding sequence is TGTGCCACCAGCAGTCGCGGGGGGGGTGCGCGCGAGCAGTACTTC. The encoded protein is CATSSRGGGAREQYF.

V gene TRBV10-3 combines with J gene TRBJ1-5; no clear D gene. The CDR3 consists of 13 residues. V was clipped by 10 bases and J by 7 bases, with 17 bases between them. Germline V gene data show CDR1 as ENHRY and CDR2 as SYGVKD. The CDR3 protein is CATKPTHEQPQHF. CDR3 bases: TGTGCCACAAAACCAACGCACGAGCAGCCCCAGCATTTT.

The CDR3 spells CASSLELYQPQHF. CDR3 coding DNA: TGTGCCAGCAGCTTGGAGCTTTATCAGCCCCAGCATTTT. The chain combines TRBV7-6 with TRBJ1-5; D not resolved. The V gene's germline CDR1 is SGHVS and CDR2 FNYEAQ. The ends were cut back, 3 bases at V and 5 bases at J, with 8 bases in the middle. The CDR3 spans 13 residues.

The rearrangement joins TRBV28 to TRBJ1-2; 7 bases agree with TRBD1. CDR3 length equals 13 residues. J lost 4 bases, V lost 4 bases, and 3 bases had no gene match. Germline CDR1 is MDHEN and CDR2 is SYDVKM. CDR3 in DNA: TGTGCCAGCAGTTACGGGACAGTCTATGGCTACACCTTC. Its protein is CASSYGTVYGYTF.

The J gene is TRBJ2-7, the V gene TRBV5-6, with D possibly being TRBD1 (6 bases). Trimming took off 2 bases at V and 4 bases at J, with 13 bases between the two ends. The CDR3 runs 14 residues. Germline V gene lookup returns CDR1 SGHDT and CDR2 YYEEEE. This CDR3 is CASSFRGQQYEQYF. CDR3 bases: TGTGCCAGCAGCTTCCGAGGACAGCAGTACGAGCAGTACTTC.

The sample holds one count of this clone. This rearrangement joins TRBV18 to TRBJ2-7; 7 nucleotides align to TRBD1. This CDR3 has 12 amino acids. The ends lost 2 bases at V and 6 bases at J; junction bases unmatched: 1. Germline assignment: CDR1 KGHSH and CDR2 LQKENI. The CDR3 nucleotides are TGTGCCAGCTCACCAGCAGGGGGCGAGCAGTACTTC. This translates into CASSPAGGEQYF.

This chain joins TRBV14 and TRBJ2-3, with TRBD2 matching 7 bases. This CDR3 comprises 17 residues. Trimming cost V 4 bases and J 3 bases; bases outside gene matches: 13. Germline V gene data show CDR1 as SGHDN and CDR2 as FVKESK. CDR3 residues: CASSPLLRGRGTDTQYF. The CDR3 nucleotides read TGTGCCAGCAGCCCCCTTCTGCGCGGGAGAGGAACAGATACGCAGTATTTT.

The chain recombines TRBV30 with TRBJ2-7; maybe TRBD2 (6 bases). V was clipped by 0 bases and J by 2 bases, with 20 bases between them. CDR3 length: 17 residues. CDR1 is GTSNPN, CDR2 SVGIG, per germline (reference sequence). Here the CDR3 DNA reads TGTGCCTGGAGTGTACTCTCCCCGGGAGCCGATGCCTACGAGCAGTACTTC. It yields the protein CAWSVLSPGADAYEQYF.

This clone was found once. This chain uses TRBV6-5 with TRBJ1-6; 8 bases line up with TRBD1. CDR1 and CDR2 (germline): MNHEY, SVGAGI. This CDR3 is built from 13 residues. V lost 6 bases to trimming and J lost 7 bases; unmatched junction nucleotides: 2. The CDR3 DNA sequence: TGTGCCAGCAGCCCAGGGGGCAATTCACCCCTCCACTTT. Amino acids: CASSPGGNSPLHF.

This clone is a singleton in its sample. One end of the junction does not line up with germline, which may come from a read error. This chain links TRBV23-1 with TRBJ2-5; 11 bases fit TRBD1. TRBV23-1 is identified as an open reading frame with a role that is uncertain. This CDR3 spans 18 amino acids. CDR3: CASIQRDRGVAAQETQYF. DNA of the CDR3: TGCGCCAGCATTCAACGGGACAGGGGGGTTGCGGCCCAAGAGACCCAGTACTTC.

The chain carries TRBV7-3 and TRBJ2-2; 7 bases agree with TRBD2. Germline loops: CDR1 SGHTA, CDR2 FQGTGA. This CDR3 contains 16 residues. V dropped 2 bases and J dropped 4; count of bases not matched to a gene: 7. The chain's CDR3 is CASSLSLGRGTGELFF. CDR3 DNA: TGTGCCAGCAGCTTATCTTTAGGGAGGGGCACCGGGGAGCTGTTTTTT. Together with reference TRBV7-3 and TRBJ2-2, the CDR3 gives the full variable domain: GAGVSQTPSNKVTEKGKYVELRCDPISGHTALYWYRQSLGQGPEFLIYFQGTGAADDSGLPNDRFFAVRPEGSVSTLKIQRTERGDSAVYLCASSLSLGRGTGELFFGEGSRLTVL.

The genes are TRBV5-1 and TRBJ1-2; 9 bases agree with TRBD1. CDR1 and CDR2 from the germline V gene are SGHRS and YFSETQ. V lost 4 bases to trimming and J lost 6 bases; unmatched junction nucleotides: 10. The CDR3 totals 15 residues. CDR3 residues: CASSAQRTGEHGYTF. In nucleotides, the CDR3 is TGCGCCAGCAGCGCGCAACGGACAGGGGAGCATGGCTACACCTTC. Based on the CDR3 plus reference TRBV5-1 and TRBJ1-2, the full variable domain is KAGVTQTPRYLIKTRGQQVTLSCSPISGHRSVSWYQQTPGQGLQFLFEYFSETQRNKGNFPGRFSGRQFSNSRSEMNVSTLELGDSALYLCASSAQRTGEHGYTFGSGTRLTVV.

The chain joins TRBV28 to TRBJ2-3; 10 bases agree with TRBD2. V lost 5 bases to trimming and J lost 8 bases; unmatched junction nucleotides: 19. The length of the CDR3 is 18 residues. The germline V gene has CDR1 MDHEN and CDR2 SYDVKM. The CDR3 loop reads CASSPSASGSPFGVTQYF. The CDR3 DNA reads TGTGCCAGCAGTCCATCGGCTAGCGGGAGTCCGTTCGGTGTTACGCAGTATTTT.